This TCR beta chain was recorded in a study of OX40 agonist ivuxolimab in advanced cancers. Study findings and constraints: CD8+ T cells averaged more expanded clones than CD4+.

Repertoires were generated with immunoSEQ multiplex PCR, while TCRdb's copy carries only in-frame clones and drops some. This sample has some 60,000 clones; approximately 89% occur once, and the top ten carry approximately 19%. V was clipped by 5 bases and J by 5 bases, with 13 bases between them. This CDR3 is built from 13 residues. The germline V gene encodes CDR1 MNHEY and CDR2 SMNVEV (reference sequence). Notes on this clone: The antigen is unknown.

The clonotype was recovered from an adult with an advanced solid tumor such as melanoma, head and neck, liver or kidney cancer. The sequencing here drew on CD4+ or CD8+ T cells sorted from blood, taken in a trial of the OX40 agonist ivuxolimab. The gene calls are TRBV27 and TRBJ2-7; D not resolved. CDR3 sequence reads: CASSQGPLNEQYF. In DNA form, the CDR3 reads TGTGCCAGCAGTCAAGGACCCCTTAACGAGCAGTACTTC.